Following are 13 T cell receptor beta chains from one sample sequenced in a study of PD-L1 blockade in urothelial cancer. TCRdb keeps only in-frame clones here, not all; method: immunoSEQ multiplex PCR. The repertoire includes some 75,000 clones, 91% of them detected once, and about 0.87% sits in the top ten. The time point was: peripheral blood 6 weeks after treatment start. This specimen was PBMCs, taken around atezolizumab (anti-PD-L1) treatment. These receptors were collected from a woman of 80 years or more with urothelial cancer.

The chain uses TRBV7-9 and TRBJ1-1; D unclear. Germline loops: CDR1 SEHNR, CDR2 FQNEAQ (reference sequence). The CDR3 contains 12 residues. V lost 4 bases, J lost 10 bases, and 13 bases lay in between. CDR3: CASSWEGSVAFF. DNA of the CDR3: TGTGCCAGCAGCTGGGAAGGGAGTGTAGCTTTCTTT.

The gene calls are TRBV19 and TRBJ2-1, with TRBD2 matching over 11 bases. The CDR3 runs to 21 residues. Germline V gives CDR1 LNHDA, CDR2 SQIVND (reference sequence). Trimming cost V 4 bases and J 0 bases; bases outside gene matches: 17. The CDR3 protein is CASSTPRGTSGSDSSYNEQFF. The CDR3 region has the DNA TGTGCCAGTAGTACCCCACGGGGGACTAGCGGATCGGACAGCTCCTACAATGAGCAGTTCTTC.

The chain couples TRBV15 to TRBJ2-2, with TRBD1 matching over 9 bases. V shed 2 bases and J 0 bases; nucleotides not matched to a gene: 13. CDR1 and CDR2 from the germline V gene are LNHNV and YYDKDF (reference sequence). The CDR3 has 20 residues. CDR3 nucleotides: TGTGCCACCAGCAGATCCAAAGCCGGGACAGGGCCCGCGAACACCGGGGAGCTGTTTTTT. This encodes CATSRSKAGTGPANTGELFF.

The table lists this clone with a few counts. CDR3 loop: CASSSGTSEKLFF. Here the CDR3 DNA reads TGTGCCAGCAGCAGCGGGACGTCGGAAAAACTGTTTTTT. This chain connects TRBV5-6 to TRBJ1-4; D perhaps matches TRBD1 (5 bases). Germline CDR1 SGHDT, CDR2 YYEEEE. The V end lost 4 bases, the J end lost 8 bases, and 12 bases lay between the germline ends. The CDR3 is made up of 13 amino acids.

CDR3 in amino acids: CASHIRGYNEQFF. CDR3 nucleotides: TGTGCCAGTCATATTCGAGGGTACAATGAGCAGTTCTTC. This chain uses TRBV28 with TRBJ2-1, with a tentative D call TRBD2 (5 bases). Between the trimmed V and J ends, which lost 9 bases and 4 bases, there was a span of 13 bases. This CDR3 region has 13 residues. In germline, CDR1 is MDHEN, CDR2 SYDVKM.

The chain is built from TRBV10-3 and TRBJ1-5, with D unclear. The length of the CDR3 is 14 residues. Trimming pared 4 bases from V and 4 bases from J, leaving 11 bases between. The germline V gene encodes CDR1 ENHRY and CDR2 SYGVKD. This CDR3 is CAISARAENQPQHF. As DNA, the CDR3 is TGTGCCATCAGTGCGCGGGCGGAAAATCAGCCCCAGCATTTT.

The V call is TRBV7-3, the J call TRBJ2-1; tentative D call: TRBD2 (6 bases). Looked up from germline, CDR1 is SGHTA and CDR2 is FQGTGA. This CDR3 is built from 16 residues. V lost 4 bases, J lost 0 bases, and 13 bases lay in between. CDR3 protein: CASSSGTPSSYNEQFF. CDR3 DNA: TGTGCCAGCAGCTCCGGGACTCCAAGCTCCTACAATGAGCAGTTCTTC.

The J gene is TRBJ2-1, the V gene TRBV6-1; no firm D call. CDR3 length: 16 residues. CDR1 is MNHNS, CDR2 SASEGT, per germline. The V gene lost 2 bases and the J gene lost 4 bases, with 15 bases spanning the gap. In DNA, the CDR3 is TGTGCCAGCAGTGAACAGGCCCCGCTAAGATACAATGAGCAGTTCTTC. Protein product: CASSEQAPLRYNEQFF.

This clone was seen only once. The chain carries TRBV2 and TRBJ1-6, with D hard to call. Between the trimmed V and J ends, which lost 10 bases and 10 bases, there was a span of 17 bases. Germline loops: CDR1 SNHLY, CDR2 FYNNEI. This CDR3 has 13 residues. The CDR3 reads CATAPGPGSPLHF. The CDR3 DNA follows: TGTGCCACCGCACCGGGCCCGGGATCACCCCTCCACTTT.

The J gene is TRBJ2-7, the V gene TRBV9, with TRBD2 identical over 13 bases. Germline V gene sequence: CDR1 SGDLS, CDR2 YYNGEE. The ends lost 3 bases at V and 6 bases at J; junction bases unmatched: 6. The CDR3 consists of 15 residues. CDR3 coding DNA: TGTGCCAGCAGCGAGCGCGGACTAGCGGGAGCCGAGCAGTACTTC. This codes for CASSERGLAGAEQYF. Supplemented by reference TRBV9 and TRBJ2-7, the full variable domain reads DSGVTQTPKHLITATGQRVTLRCSPRSGDLSVYWYQQSLDQGLQFLIQYYNGEERAKGNILERFSAQQFPDLHSELNLSSLELGDSALYFCASSERGLAGAEQYFGPGTRLTVT.

The chain links TRBV27 to TRBJ2-7; weak D call: TRBD1 (6 bases). CDR3 size: 13 residues. Trimming pared 6 bases from V and 6 bases from J, leaving 15 bases between. CDR1 and CDR2 from the germline V gene are MNHEY and SMNVEV (reference sequence). CDR3 region: CASREQGRGEQYF. In DNA, the CDR3 is TGTGCCAGCAGGGAACAGGGTCGGGGCGAGCAGTACTTC.

The CDR3: CASSLSRPGTEAFF. CDR3 nucleotide sequence: TGTGCCAGCAGTTTATCACGACCGGGGACTGAAGCTTTCTTT. The chain links TRBV28 to TRBJ1-1; D gene unclear. This CDR3 spans 14 amino acids. Per the germline V gene, CDR1 is MDHEN and CDR2 is SYDVKM. V was trimmed by 1 base and J by 5 bases, leaving 11 bases between them.

The chain employs TRBV27 and TRBJ1-2; unclear D gene. The germline V and J ends were trimmed by 5 bases and 2 bases, with 9 bases remaining between them. Germline V gives CDR1 MNHEY, CDR2 SMNVEV (reference sequence). The CDR3 contains 13 residues. The CDR3 spells CASSPDGNYGYTF. DNA for the CDR3: TGTGCCAGCAGTCCTGACGGGAACTATGGCTACACCTTC.